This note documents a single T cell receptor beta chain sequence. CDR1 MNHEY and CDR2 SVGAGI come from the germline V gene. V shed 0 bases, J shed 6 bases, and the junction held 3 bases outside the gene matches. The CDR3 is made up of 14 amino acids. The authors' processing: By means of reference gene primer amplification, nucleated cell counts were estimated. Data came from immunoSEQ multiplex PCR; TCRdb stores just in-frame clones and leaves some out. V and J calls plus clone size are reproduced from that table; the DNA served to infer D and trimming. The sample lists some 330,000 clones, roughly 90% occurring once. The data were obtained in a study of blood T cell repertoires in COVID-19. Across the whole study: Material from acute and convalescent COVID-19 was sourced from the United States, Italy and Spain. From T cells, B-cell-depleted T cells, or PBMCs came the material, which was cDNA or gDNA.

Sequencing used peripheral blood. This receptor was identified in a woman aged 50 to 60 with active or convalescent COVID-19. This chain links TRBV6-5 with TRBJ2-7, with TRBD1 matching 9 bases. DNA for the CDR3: TGTGCCAGCAGTTACTCCGGGACAGGGAGCGAGCAGTACTTC. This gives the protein CASSYSGTGSEQYF.